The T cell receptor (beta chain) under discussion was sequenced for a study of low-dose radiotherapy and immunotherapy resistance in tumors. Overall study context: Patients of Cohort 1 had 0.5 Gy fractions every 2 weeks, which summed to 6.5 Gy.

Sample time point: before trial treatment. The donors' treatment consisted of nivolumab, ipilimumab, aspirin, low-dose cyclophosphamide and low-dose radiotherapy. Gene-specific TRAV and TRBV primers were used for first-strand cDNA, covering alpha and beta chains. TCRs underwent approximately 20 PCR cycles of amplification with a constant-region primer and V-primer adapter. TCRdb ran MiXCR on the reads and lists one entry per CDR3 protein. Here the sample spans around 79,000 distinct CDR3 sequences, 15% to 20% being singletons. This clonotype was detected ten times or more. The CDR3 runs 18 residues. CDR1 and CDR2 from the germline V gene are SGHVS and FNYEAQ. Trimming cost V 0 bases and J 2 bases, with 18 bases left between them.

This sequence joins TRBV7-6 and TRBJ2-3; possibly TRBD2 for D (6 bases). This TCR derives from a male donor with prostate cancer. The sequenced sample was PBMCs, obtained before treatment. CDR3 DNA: TGTGCCAGCAGCTTAGCTCATCTCGGGCGGGGAATCACAGATACGCAGTATTTT. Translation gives CASSLAHLGRGITDTQYF. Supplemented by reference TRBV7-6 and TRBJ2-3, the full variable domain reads GAGVSQSPRYKVTKRGQDVALRCDPISGHVSLYWYRQALGQGPEFLTYFNYEAQQDKSGLPNDRFSAERPEGSISTLTIQRTEQRDSAMYRCASSLAHLGRGITDTQYFGPGTRLTVL.